The entry below gives a single T cell receptor (beta chain) sequence along with its context. This specimen belongs to a study of long-term antiretroviral therapy in people with HIV. Background on the study: Samples from the earliest time points predate the 2015 immediate-ART recommendation by about a decade.

An immunoSEQ assay, version v3.0, was performed at survey level. TCRdb keeps only in-frame clones here, not all; method: immunoSEQ multiplex PCR. The table includes over 30,000 clones, around 90% detected once. The germline V gene encodes CDR1 LNHDA and CDR2 SQIVND (reference sequence). The CDR3 sequence is 14 residues long. Trimming stripped 5 bases from V and 4 bases from J, with 12 bases between. J is TRBJ1-3 and V is TRBV19; D gene uncertain. This specimen consisted of unsorted PBMCs, obtained 1.1 years after starting antiretroviral therapy. The source of this sequence is a man between 18 and 29 years old with HIV. As DNA, the CDR3 is TGTGCCAGTAGTCCGGCCGAGTGGGGAAACACCATATATTTT. Its protein is CASSPAEWGNTIYF.